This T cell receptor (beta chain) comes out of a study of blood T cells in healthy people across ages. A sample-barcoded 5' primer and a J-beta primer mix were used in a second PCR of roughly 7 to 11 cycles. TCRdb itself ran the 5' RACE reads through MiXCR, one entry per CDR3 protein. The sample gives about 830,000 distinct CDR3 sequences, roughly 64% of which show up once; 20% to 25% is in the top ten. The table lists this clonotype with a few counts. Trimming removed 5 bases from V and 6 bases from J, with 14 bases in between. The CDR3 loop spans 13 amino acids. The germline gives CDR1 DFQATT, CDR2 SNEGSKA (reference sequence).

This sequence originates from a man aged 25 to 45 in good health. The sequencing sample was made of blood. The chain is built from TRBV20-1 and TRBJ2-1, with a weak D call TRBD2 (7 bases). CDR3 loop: CSAPGGPGNEQFF. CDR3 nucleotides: TGCAGTGCTCCGGGGGGCCCGGGCAATGAGCAGTTCTTC.